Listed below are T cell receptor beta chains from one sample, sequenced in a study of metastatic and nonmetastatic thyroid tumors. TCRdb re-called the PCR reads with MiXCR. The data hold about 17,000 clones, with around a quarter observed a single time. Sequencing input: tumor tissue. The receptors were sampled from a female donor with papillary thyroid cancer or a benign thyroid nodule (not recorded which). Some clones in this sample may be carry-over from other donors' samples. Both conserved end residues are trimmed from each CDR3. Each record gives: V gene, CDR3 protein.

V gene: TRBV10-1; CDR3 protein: ASSESLGAINEQF
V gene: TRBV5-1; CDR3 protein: ASSLTRPSSAGYNEQF
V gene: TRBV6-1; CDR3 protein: ASSAPTVGFAGELF
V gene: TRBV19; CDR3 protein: ASSIDPSKNEQF
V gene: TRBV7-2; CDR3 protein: ASSWATGTGSKTQY
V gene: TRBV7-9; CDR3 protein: ASSPLGGSSGNEQF
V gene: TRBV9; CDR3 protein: ASSPTSARAGELF
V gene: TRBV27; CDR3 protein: AILWQGRGNQPQH
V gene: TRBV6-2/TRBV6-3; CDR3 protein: ASSYQVSYEQY
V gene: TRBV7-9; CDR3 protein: ASSFYRYSNQPQH
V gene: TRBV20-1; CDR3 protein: SATTDRGLEAF
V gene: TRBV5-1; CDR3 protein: ASSLETPTDTQY
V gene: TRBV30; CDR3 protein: AWRPNGQGRYEQY
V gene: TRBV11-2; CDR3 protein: ASRPGLAGVVFTDTQY
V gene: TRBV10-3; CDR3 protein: AISGLAGVNSYNEQF
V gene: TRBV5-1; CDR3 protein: ASSGGTTGELF
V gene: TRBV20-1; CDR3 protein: SARSSTGYNSPLH
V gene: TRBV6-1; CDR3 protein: ASSSTDRNQPQH
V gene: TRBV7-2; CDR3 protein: ASSPPLSGRAFDTQY
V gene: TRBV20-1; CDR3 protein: SAPRRETKY
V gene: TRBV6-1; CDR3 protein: ASSSQGRTEAF